Described below is a single T cell receptor (beta chain) sequence and its context. By its share of the sample, this clone is medium-sized (0.01 to 0.1%). The clone's antigen remains unknown. Base quality data are lacking; no much larger clone is found one base away. This record belongs to a study of PD-1 blockade in classical Hodgkin lymphoma (dated by TCRdb to the early 2020s). For the wider study: Nivolumab dosing was 3 mg/kg intravenously every 2 weeks, continuing until either disease progression or unacceptable toxicity. To define a peripheral blood immune signature of response to PD-1 blockade in classical Hodgkin lymphoma, the study combined TCR beta sequencing with CyTOF. General findings and caveats noted by the study authors: Baseline diversity similar to that of newly diagnosed patients was observed in trial patients achieving complete response, whereas significantly lower diversity was observed in partial responders and progressors. The study was limited to a single clinical trial cohort, and causes of repertoire differences, possibly disease activity or prior therapy, remained undefined. Baseline TCR diversity was reported to be lower in newly diagnosed patients than in healthy donors and to be lower still in relapsed/refractory patients. By C4D1, a significant rise was seen in CD4+ TCR diversity but not in CD8+ TCR diversity (p=0.0027 vs p=0.16), and the rise was most apparent among complete responders (p=0.02). Patients starting nivolumab less than 1 year after ASCT had lower diversity and were excluded from later analyses to avoid confounding by immune reconstitution.

This specimen's time point label, per the study, means: cycle 2 day 1 (C2D1) of nivolumab. Relapse after autologous stem cell transplantation had occurred in all trial patients, and cohorts A, B and C were distinguished by prior brentuximab vedotin exposure. The trial cohort was composed of around 60 patients with relapsed/refractory classical Hodgkin lymphoma, for whom complete response, partial response or progressive disease was recorded as best overall response. Trial patients were treated with single-agent nivolumab in the multi-cohort phase II CheckMate 205 trial. An independent review committee assessed best overall response by applying the 2007 International Working Group response criteria. PBMCs from the trial were collected at three points: immediately before nivolumab initiation (C1D1), and during therapy at cycle 2 day 1 and cycle 4 day 1. After peripheral blood was drawn into 8 mL Vacutainer Cell Preparation Tubes, PBMCs were isolated by centrifugation and then cryopreserved.

The germline V gene (reference sequence) provides CDR1 SEHNR and CDR2 FQNEAQ. The CDR3 runs 14 residues from the cysteine to the phenylalanine. The kept DNA is CDR3 alone, 42 bases in frame from the first base. The junction shows trimming of 5 bases on V and 2 bases on J, and the gene matches do not reach 6 bases of it. Genomic DNA was isolated using the Qiagen DNeasy kit from unsorted PBMCs as well as from negatively selected CD4+ and CD8+ fractions. TCR beta CDR3 regions were amplified by immunoSEQ multiplex PCR using primers annealing to V and J segments. A synthetic immune receptor repertoire was used to minimize amplification bias, and any residual bias was removed computationally once sequencing was done. In the paper's pipeline: Custom Python scripts were used to quantify repertoire diversity as the Shannon entropy index. Unsorted, CD4+ and CD8+ repertoires were analyzed separately, except for combined analyses in which CD4+ and CD8+ sequences were merged in silico. Clonal expansion was defined as a frequency increase of at least 2-fold after treatment compared with C1D1, and clones undetected at baseline were assigned a pseudocount of 0.5. Singleton clones were defined as clones with 0 or 1 copy at C1D1, and non-singleton clones were defined as clones with 2 or more copies. Clones expanded in unsorted samples were assigned a CD4+, CD8+ or unknown annotation through matching of protein sequences in sorted samples from the same patient. Wilcoxon tests on paired samples were used to test changes in diversity from C1D1 to C4D1. The immuneACCESS repertoire file appears here via TCRdb, limited to in-frame rearrangements. These files lack a portion of the clones; in checked studies, under half of the deficit traces to unresolved V genes, and the cause of the others is not known. That table supplies the V and J calls and clone size; D and trimming were determined from the DNA. The sample yields several thousand clones; about 79% were counted once. The top ten constitute just over 45% of the sample.

Recombination joined TRBV7-9 with TRBJ2-7, and 7 bases in between align with TRBD1. The sequence was collected from a human donor with classical Hodgkin lymphoma. The source material was peripheral blood mononuclear cells (PBMCs), sampled before the second cycle of nivolumab. The DNA sequence is as follows: TGTGCCAGCAGCCCCCCGGGACAGCCCTACGAGCAGTACTTC. It encodes CASSPPGQPYEQYF. Outside the CDR3, residues come from the reference TRBV7-9 and TRBJ2-7 proteins, so the full variable domain is: DTGVSQNPRHKITKRGQNVTFRCDPISEHNRLYWYRQTLGQGPEFLTYFQNEAQLEKSRLLSDRFSAERPKGSFSTLEIQRTEQGDSAMYLCASSPPGQPYEQYFGPGTRLTVT.